The next 2 T cell receptor beta chains were all read from a single sample in a study of T cell clonotyping in hematopoietic cell transplantation. Profiling relied on immunoSEQ multiplex PCR, and the TCRdb table lists in-frame clones only, not all of them. The sample yields about 76,000 clones, 90% to 97% seen once. Time point noted: recipient sample about 28 days before transplant, after cytoreduction. This material consisted of peripheral blood mononuclear cells, taken before stem cell transplant. These receptors came from a woman in her 50s with acute myeloid leukemia. Some clones in this sample may be carry-over from other donors' samples.

This chain joins TRBV7-6 and TRBJ2-7; D remains unclear. Germline V CDR1 and CDR2: SGHVS, FNYEAQ. The CDR3 is 14 amino acids. Trimming pared 5 bases from V and 1 base from J, leaving 12 bases between. CDR3 protein: CASSLWKGSYEQYF. The CDR3 nucleotides are TGTGCCAGCAGCCTGTGGAAAGGGTCCTACGAGCAGTACTTC. Complete variable domain (other parts from reference TRBV7-6 and TRBJ2-7): GAGVSQSPRYKVTKRGQDVALRCDPISGHVSLYWYRQALGQGPEFLTYFNYEAQQDKSGLPNDRFSAERPEGSISTLTIQRTEQRDSAMYRCASSLWKGSYEQYFGPGTRLTVT.

The chain links TRBV19 to TRBJ1-2; D not resolved. V gave up 5 bases and J gave up 6 bases, with 19 bases separating them. This CDR3 is built from 15 residues. CDR1 is LNHDA, CDR2 SQIVND, per germline (reference sequence). The CDR3 loop is CASSPKVGPRDGYTF. The CDR3 DNA is TGTGCCAGTAGTCCGAAGGTAGGGCCAAGGGATGGCTACACCTTC. The entire variable domain, with the rest obtained from reference TRBV19 and TRBJ1-2, is as follows: DGGITQSPKYLFRKEGQNVTLSCEQNLNHDAMYWYRQDPGQGLRLIYYSQIVNDFQKGDIAEGYSVSREKKESFPLTVTSAQKNPTAFYLCASSPKVGPRDGYTFGSGTRLTVV.